This T cell receptor (beta chain) is drawn from a study of OX40 agonist ivuxolimab in advanced cancers. The wider study: Previous treatment with anti-PD-1, anti-PD-L1 or anti-CTLA-4 therapy was allowed; under 50% had received some.

Sequencing used immunoSEQ multiplex PCR; TCRdb keeps in-frame clones, though not all of them. The data contain some 40,000 clones, approximately 82% of them singletons. Germline lookup yields CDR1 SGDLS and CDR2 YYNGEE. Trimming pared 2 bases from V and 0 bases from J, leaving 18 bases between. CDR3 length: 19 residues. The genes are TRBV9 and TRBJ2-6, with D perhaps matching TRBD1 (6 bases). This TCR derives from an adult with an advanced solid tumor such as melanoma, head and neck, liver or kidney cancer. The starting material was CD4+ or CD8+ T cells sorted from blood, obtained in a trial of the OX40 agonist ivuxolimab. CDR3 DNA sequence: TGTGCCAGCAGCGTGTTTTCGGGACAAATTGGCTCTGGGGCCAACGTCCTGACTTTC. This sequence encodes CASSVFSGQIGSGANVLTF.